These T cell receptor beta chains were read from a single sample in a study of cytotoxic CD8 clonotypes in ibrutinib-treated CLL. Clones were read by immunoSEQ multiplex PCR, and TCRdb kept only the in-frame ones, dropping some. The table records about 97,000 clones, more than 75% of them present only once. This sample comprised PBMCs, obtained after 12 months of ibrutinib treatment. Source of these receptors: a human donor with chronic lymphocytic leukemia. Both conserved end residues are part of each CDR3. The D gene is left open where the match is weak. Some rows have no size entry. The others give once, few or many, or a class for an expanded clone.

>NA|TRBJ1-5|TRBV6-6|few
CASSLRGSLPNQPQHF
TGTGCCAGCAGTCTTAGAGGGTCCTTGCCAAATCAGCCCCAGCATTTT
>TRBD2|TRBJ2-3|TRBV6-5|NA
CASSYRGTNTDTQYF
TGTGCCAGCAGTTACAGAGGGACTAACACAGATACGCAGTATTTT
>NA|TRBJ2-3|TRBV11-3|NA
CASSLEEADTQYF
TGTGCCAGCAGCTTAGAGGAAGCAGATACGCAGTATTTT
>TRBD2|TRBJ2-5|TRBV7-2|NA
CASSTVASGAQETQYF
TGTGCCAGCAGCACAGTGGCTAGCGGGGCACAAGAGACCCAGTACTTC
>NA|TRBJ1-1|TRBV7-3|NA
CASSLEGTLRTEAFF
TGTGCCAGCAGCTTAGAGGGGACCTTACGGACTGAAGCTTTCTTT
>NA|TRBJ2-7|TRBV7-2|NA
CASSLHPGTGAYF
TGTGCCAGCAGTCTTCACCCGGGAACAGGCGCGTACTTC
>TRBD1|TRBJ1-2|TRBV6-1|NA
CATPPGQNYGYTF
TGTGCCACCCCACCGGGACAGAACTATGGCTACACCTTC
>NA|TRBJ2-1|TRBV30|NA
CAWSVGPIRGNEQFF
TGTGCCTGGAGTGTAGGCCCAATCCGGGGCAATGAGCAGTTCTTC
>NA|TRBJ2-3|TRBV10-2|NA
CASNFGGVFTDTQYF
TGCGCCAGCAATTTCGGCGGGGTGTTCACAGATACGCAGTATTTT
>TRBD1|TRBJ2-1|TRBV7-7|many
CASSRGVPGQGDNEQFF
TGTGCCAGCAGCCGTGGAGTTCCGGGACAGGGGGACAATGAGCAGTTCTTC
>NA|TRBJ2-2|TRBV13|NA
CASSQSAPNTGELFF
TGTGCCAGCAGCCAATCAGCCCCCAACACCGGGGAGCTGTTTTTT
>NA|TRBJ2-3|TRBV5-1|NA
CASSLEAGTDTQYF
TGCGCCAGCAGCTTGGAGGCAGGCACAGATACGCAGTATTTT
>NA|TRBJ1-5|TRBV29-1|NA
CSVVDSYNQPQHF
TGCAGCGTTGTGGACAGCTACAATCAGCCCCAGCATTTT
>NA|TRBJ1-3|TRBV5-6|NA
CASSLQGTTSGNTIYF
TGTGCCAGCAGCTTGCAGGGAACAACCTCTGGAAACACCATATATTTT
>NA|TRBJ1-1|TRBV30|NA
CAWSVKGMGTEAFF
TGTGCCTGGAGTGTCAAGGGGATGGGCACTGAAGCTTTCTTT
>NA|TRBJ1-2|TRBV4-3|NA
CASSQGRGSNYGYTF
TGCGCCAGCAGCCAAGGCCGGGGAAGCAACTATGGCTACACCTTC
>NA|TRBJ2-7|TRBV15|once
CATSRGPYEQYF
TGTGCCACCAGCAGAGGACCCTACGAGCAGTACTTC
>NA|TRBJ1-1|TRBV19|NA
CASSLNWDTSNTEAFF
TGTGCCAGTAGTCTCAACTGGGACACCTCGAACACTGAAGCTTTCTTT
>NA|TRBJ1-6|TRBV28|few
CASSQSVVAAGSPLHF
TGTGCCAGCAGTCAATCCGTAGTTGCAGCAGGTTCACCCCTCCACTTT
>NA|TRBJ1-4|TRBV5-1|once
CASSGGLAGEKLFF
TGCGCCAGCAGCGGGGGATTGGCGGGGGAAAAACTGTTTTTT
>NA|TRBJ2-7|TRBV28|NA
CASSSAQPYEQYF
TGTGCCAGCAGTTCGGCACAGCCTTACGAGCAGTACTTC
>TRBD2|TRBJ2-3|TRBV5-4|few
CASSRGLAGGTDTQYF
TGTGCCAGCAGCCGCGGACTAGCGGGGGGCACAGATACGCAGTATTTT
>NA|TRBJ2-2|TRBV5-1|many
CASSLEGSDTGELFF
TGCGCCAGCAGCTTGGAAGGGTCGGACACCGGGGAGCTGTTTTTT
>NA|TRBJ2-6|TRBV27|NA
CASSAQGTGANVLTF
TGTGCCAGCAGTGCTCAGGGAACTGGGGCCAACGTCCTGACTTTC
>NA|TRBJ1-2|TRBV30|few
CACGGNYGYTF
TGTGCCTGTGGGGGAAACTATGGCTACACCTTC
>TRBD1|TRBJ1-5|TRBV18|NA
CASSPGQGNQPQHF
TGTGCCAGCTCACCAGGACAGGGGAATCAGCCCCAGCATTTT
>TRBD1|TRBJ2-2|TRBV6-5|NA
CASRQLDRETGELFF
TGTGCCAGCAGGCAACTGGACAGGGAGACCGGGGAGCTGTTTTTT
>TRBD1|TRBJ2-7|TRBV5-1|NA
CASSLNRGDYEQYF
TGCGCCAGCAGCTTGAACAGGGGAGACTACGAGCAGTACTTC
>TRBD1|TRBJ2-7|TRBV5-1|once
CASSLTGGIDEQYF
TGCGCCAGCAGCTTAACAGGGGGAATCGACGAGCAGTACTTC
>TRBD1|TRBJ2-3|TRBV19|few
CASRTGGTDTQYF
TGTGCCAGCAGGACAGGCGGTACAGATACGCAGTATTTT
>NA|TRBJ1-2|TRBV5-1|NA
CASSAGDTLTGGYTF
TGCGCCAGCAGCGCGGGGGACACCTTAACGGGCGGCTACACCTTC
>NA|TRBJ2-1|TRBV10-2|NA
CASARWIGNEQFF
TGCGCCAGCGCAAGATGGATAGGGAATGAGCAGTTCTTC
>NA|TRBJ2-3|TRBV6-5|NA
CASSPTGTQTDTQYF
TGTGCCAGCAGTCCTACCGGGACCCAAACAGATACGCAGTATTTT
>NA|TRBJ2-3|TRBV11-1|NA
CASSLAHTDTQYF
TGTGCCAGCAGCTTAGCGCACACAGATACGCAGTATTTT
>NA|TRBJ2-7|TRBV12-5|NA
CASRYSTYEQYF
TGTGCTAGTCGGTACAGTACCTACGAGCAGTACTTC
>TRBD2|TRBJ2-1|TRBV7-3|NA
CASSQPGGGPRNEQFF
TGTGCCAGCAGCCAACCAGGCGGGGGGCCGAGGAATGAGCAGTTCTTC
>NA|TRBJ2-7|TRBV5-6|NA
CASSAGPDKYEQYF
TGTGCCAGCAGCGCGGGACCGGATAAGTACGAGCAGTACTTC
>NA|TRBJ1-5|TRBV28|NA
CASSLSDRIYQPQHF
TGTGCCAGCAGTTTATCCGACAGGATATATCAGCCCCAGCATTTT
>NA|TRBJ2-1|TRBV7-2|NA
CASSLGRVSQFF
TGTGCCAGCAGCTTAGGTAGGGTGTCGCAGTTCTTC
>TRBD1|TRBJ2-7|TRBV4-1|NA
CASSPGQGPSYEQYF
TGCGCCAGCAGCCCAGGACAGGGCCCTTCCTACGAGCAGTACTTC
>TRBD1|TRBJ2-1|TRBV18|NA
CASSRGPSGTGGTEQFF
TGTGCCAGCTCGCGGGGACCCTCAGGGACAGGGGGCACTGAGCAGTTCTTC
>NA|TRBJ1-5|TRBV19|few
CASTYTGTSNQPQHF
TGTGCCAGTACCTATACAGGGACGAGCAATCAGCCCCAGCATTTT
>NA|TRBJ1-6|TRBV7-2|few
CASSLVGEGNSPLHF
TGTGCCAGCAGCTTAGTAGGGGAGGGGAATTCACCCCTCCACTTT
>NA|TRBJ1-5|TRBV6-5|NA
CASSLVAGGNQPQHF
TGTGCCAGCAGTTTAGTCGCAGGAGGGAATCAGCCCCAGCATTTT
>NA|TRBJ1-1|TRBV29-1|NA
CSVTMGVNTEAFF
TGCAGCGTGACCATGGGGGTGAACACTGAAGCTTTCTTT
>TRBD1|TRBJ2-5|TRBV7-2|NA
CASSRDRGRETQYF
TGTGCCAGCAGCCGGGACAGGGGAAGAGAGACCCAGTACTTC
>NA|TRBJ2-1|TRBV7-9|NA
CASSPRGAPYNEQFF
TGTGCCAGCAGCCCAAGGGGGGCCCCCTACAATGAGCAGTTCTTC
>NA|TRBJ1-2|TRBV5-4|NA
CASSLRNNYGYTF
TGTGCCAGCAGCTTGCGGAATAACTATGGCTACACCTTC
>NA|TRBJ1-1|TRBV19|NA
CASSIQRHTEAFF
TGTGCCAGTAGTATCCAGCGGCACACTGAAGCTTTCTTT